The clone carrying this T cell receptor (beta chain) is classed as medium-sized. Its specificity is not known. This entry belongs to a study of liver allograft versus peripheral blood T cells. Study information: What was compared were the T cell receptor repertoires in transplanted livers and those in the peripheral blood of recipients.

General study results and limits: Intragraft T cell receptor repertoires of liver allografts were reportedly distinct from those in peripheral blood.

The germline V gene encodes CDR1 MNHEY and CDR2 SMNVEV (reference sequence). Deletions cut 1 base from V and 6 bases from J, with 22 bases between. The CDR3 runs to 18 residues. In TCRdb, the reads were re-called with MiXCR into one record per CDR3 protein. The sample records 950 to 1,500 distinct CDR3 sequences, about 14% being singletons. The V call is TRBV27, the J call TRBJ2-1; TRBD2 might be the D (5 bases). The sequence was obtained from a human patient who had a liver transplant. A share of the T cells may be of graft donor origin. The CDR3 sequence is CASSLYRVGVSPGNEQFF. The CDR3 DNA reads as TGTGCCAGCAGTTTATATCGCGTGGGAGTCTCTCCGGGCAATGAGCAGTTCTTC.